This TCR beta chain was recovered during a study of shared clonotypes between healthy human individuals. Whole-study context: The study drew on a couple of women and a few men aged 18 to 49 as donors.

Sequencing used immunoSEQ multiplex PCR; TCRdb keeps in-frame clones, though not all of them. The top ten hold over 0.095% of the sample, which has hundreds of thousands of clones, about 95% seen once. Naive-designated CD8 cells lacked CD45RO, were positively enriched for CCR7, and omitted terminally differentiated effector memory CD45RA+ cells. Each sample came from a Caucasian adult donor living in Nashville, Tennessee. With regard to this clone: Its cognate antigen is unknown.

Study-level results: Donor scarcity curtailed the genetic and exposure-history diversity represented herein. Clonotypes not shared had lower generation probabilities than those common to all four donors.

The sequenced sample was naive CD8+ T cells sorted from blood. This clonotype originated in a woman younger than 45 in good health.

The CDR3 is CASSLTGIDGYTF. CDR3 bases: TGTGCCAGCAGCTTAACCGGGATTGATGGCTACACCTTC. The chain has TRBV7-3 and TRBJ1-2; unclear D gene. The CDR3 consists of 13 residues. Germline assignment: CDR1 SGHTA and CDR2 FQGTGA. Trimming left V 0 bases short and J 6 bases short, with 8 bases between.